This TCR beta chain was documented in a study of identifying expanded T cells in peripheral blood. During the collection period, no donor immune events like infections were recorded. Germline CDR1 SGDLS, CDR2 YYNGEE. With 3 bases clipped from V and 5 bases from J, the junction kept 3 bases outside the gene matches. There are 15 residues in the CDR3. Profiling relied on immunoSEQ multiplex PCR, and the TCRdb table lists in-frame clones only, not all of them. The table lists around 120,000 clones, 75% to 90% of them singletons, with 7% to 10% in the top ten. This clonotype was sampled from a person between 18 and 75 years old in good health. The V gene is TRBV9, the J gene TRBJ2-1, with 12 nucleotides matching TRBD2. The sequenced sample consisted of blood. CDR3 sequence (DNA): TGTGCCAGCAGCGCTAGACTAGCGGGAGACAATGAGCAGTTCTTC. It encodes CASSARLAGDNEQFF.